The 27 T cell receptor beta chains below were found in one sample sequenced in a study of lung T cells in sarcoidosis with Löfgren's syndrome. Each CDR3 protein gets one entry after TCRdb re-called the reads with MiXCR. The sample records more than 50,000 distinct CDR3 sequences, around 20% being singletons. The sequenced sample was CD4+ T cells from PBMCs. These receptor sequences come from a human donor with sarcoidosis (Löfgren's syndrome or another form), or a control subject (not recorded which).

This clonotype was picked up many times. The germline gene is not matched at one end of the junction; a read error may be the cause. This rearrangement joins TRBV15 to TRBJ2-1; TRBD2 matches at 10 bases. This CDR3 has 13 residues. Germline CDR1 is LNHNV and CDR2 is YYDKDF (reference sequence). The CDR3 sequence is CATSSESGTSATF. In DNA form, the CDR3 reads TGTGCCACCAGCAGTGAATCCGGGACTAGCGCAACCTTC.

This clonotype was detected many times. The chain has TRBV20-1 and TRBJ2-2, with 9 bases identical to TRBD2. The CDR3 length is 14 residues. In germline, CDR1 is DFQATT, CDR2 SNEGSKA (reference sequence). The V gene end was trimmed by 1 base and the J gene end by 9 bases; junction bases not matched to a gene: 6. This CDR3 is CSARGGGAFRELFF. In DNA form, the CDR3 reads TGCAGTGCTAGAGGCGGGGGGGCCTTCAGGGAGCTGTTTTTT.

The chain uses TRBV7-2 and TRBJ2-3; D tentatively fits TRBD1 or TRBD2 (6 bases each). Trimming shortened V by 2 bases and J by 1 base, and 28 bases separated the two germline ends. Germline-derived CDR1 and CDR2 are SGHTA and FQGNSA. The CDR3 length is 21 residues. The CDR3 DNA sequence: TGTGCCAGCAGCTTATTACGTAGAGGGGGGCTCCGACTACAAGGCACAGATACGCAGTATTTT. Amino acids: CASSLLRRGGLRLQGTDTQYF.

This rearrangement joins TRBV7-2 to TRBJ2-5; 10 bases line up with TRBD1. V lost 1 base to trimming and J lost 2 bases; unmatched junction nucleotides: 4. The germline CDR1 and CDR2 sequences are SGHTA and FQGNSA. The CDR3 has 16 amino acids. The CDR3 is CASSLVDRGPQETQYF. Here the CDR3 DNA reads TGTGCCAGCAGCTTAGTTGACAGGGGGCCGCAAGAGACCCAGTACTTC.

This clonotype was counted ten times or more. The chain has TRBV6-2 or TRBV6-3 and TRBJ2-7, with 8 bases aligning to TRBD2. V shed 6 bases and J 4 bases; nucleotides not matched to a gene: 8. Germline-derived CDR1 and CDR2 are MNHEY and SVGEGT. The CDR3 covers 14 residues. The CDR3 reads CASSPGTSRYEQYF. The CDR3 DNA is TGTGCCAGCAGCCCCGGGACTAGTAGGTACGAGCAGTACTTC.

This clonotype has ten or more counts. The chain uses TRBV20-1 and TRBJ2-2; 7 bases are a match to TRBD2. J lost 5 bases, V lost 8 bases, and 14 bases had no gene match. The CDR3 extends over 15 amino acids. Looked up from germline, CDR1 is DFQATT and CDR2 is SNEGSKA (reference sequence). The CDR3 DNA is TGCAGTTGCCCGGGGGGAGCGGGCAGGACCGGGGAGCTGTTTTTT. Translating gives CSCPGGAGRTGELFF.

The table lists this clonotype with a few counts. V gene TRBV19 combines with J gene TRBJ2-2; 8 nucleotides line up with TRBD1. J was trimmed by 7 bases and V by 5 bases; bases with no gene match: 9. Germline loops: CDR1 LNHDA, CDR2 SQIVND (reference sequence). The CDR3 has 15 residues. The CDR3 spells CASSPDRGRGGELFF. The CDR3 coding sequence is TGTGCCAGTAGTCCAGACAGGGGACGAGGCGGGGAGCTGTTTTTT.

This clonotype was seen repeatedly, ten times or more. The rearrangement joins TRBV27 to TRBJ1-2, with D uncertain. This CDR3 spans 13 amino acids. Germline V gives CDR1 MNHEY, CDR2 SMNVEV (reference sequence). V lost 0 bases, J lost 8 bases, and 10 bases lay in between. The CDR3: CASSLSDGAGYTF. In DNA form, the CDR3 reads TGTGCCAGCAGTTTATCGGACGGAGCCGGCTACACCTTC.

Notes on this clonotype: This may be a read error: a much more frequent sequence differs by one nucleotide. The V call is TRBV7-8, the J call TRBJ1-5; D possibly corresponds to TRBD1 (6 bases). The CDR3 extends over 16 amino acids. Germline CDR1 SGHVS, CDR2 FQNEAQ. CDR3 loop: CASSLGGASINQPRHF. The CDR3, as DNA: TGTGCCAGCAGCTTAGGGGGGGCGTCCATAAATCAGCCCCGGCATTTT.

This clonotype was recorded a few times. The V gene is TRBV5-5, the J gene TRBJ2-1; D call uncertain. Germline lookup yields CDR1 SGHKS and CDR2 YYEKEE (reference sequence). This CDR3 is 14 amino acids long. Trimming shortened V by 0 bases and J by 0 bases, and 4 bases separated the two germline ends. The CDR3 is CASSLDSSYNEQFF. Written as DNA, the CDR3 is TGTGCCAGCAGCTTGGACAGCTCCTACAATGAGCAGTTCTTC.

There are many counts of this clonotype. The chain is built from TRBV27 and TRBJ1-1; D not resolved. V was shortened by 5 bases and J by 1 base, with 8 bases between the two germline ends. Germline CDR1 and CDR2: MNHEY and SMNVEV (reference sequence). CDR3 length: 13 amino acids. Here the CDR3 reads CASSRAPNTEAFF. The CDR3 nucleotides are TGTGCCAGCAGTAGGGCCCCGAACACTGAAGCTTTCTTT.

This clonotype was seen many times. The chain couples TRBV20-1 to TRBJ2-1; D remains unclear. Germline CDR1 DFQATT, CDR2 SNEGSKA (reference sequence). This CDR3 contains 13 residues. Deletions cut 3 bases from V and 0 bases from J, with 6 bases between. In DNA form, the CDR3 reads TGCAGTGCTAGGGAGAGCTCCTACAATGAGCAGTTCTTC. It yields the protein CSARESSYNEQFF.

This clonotype was counted between two and nine times. The chain has TRBV7-3 and TRBJ2-5, with 7 bases fitting TRBD1. CDR3 length: 15 residues. Germline V gives CDR1 SGHTA, CDR2 FQGTGA. The V and J ends lost 6 bases and 2 bases, in that order; junction bases with no gene match: 9. This chain's CDR3 is CASSFGDRDQETQYF. CDR3 coding DNA: TGTGCCAGCAGTTTTGGTGACAGGGATCAAGAGACCCAGTACTTC.

This clonotype was counted ten times or more. The rearrangement uses TRBV6-1 and TRBJ2-1; D is uncertain. The germline V gene encodes CDR1 MNHNS and CDR2 SASEGT. CDR3 length: 13 amino acids. V gave up 6 bases and J gave up 4 bases, with 10 bases separating them. DNA of the CDR3: TGTGCCAGCAGCCCGCCCGGGTACAATGAGCAGTTCTTC. Amino acid sequence: CASSPPGYNEQFF.

This clonotype was detected many times. The chain recombines TRBV6-1 with TRBJ1-3; weak D call: TRBD1 (6 bases). V lost 8 bases and J lost 1, with 15 bases in between. Per germline, CDR1 MNHNS and CDR2 SASEGT. CDR3 length: 15 amino acids. DNA for the CDR3: TGTGCCAGCGTAAGGTCAGGGGTTTCTGGAAACACCATATATTTT. Residues: CASVRSGVSGNTIYF.

The table lists this clonotype with many counts. The chain joins TRBV24-1 to TRBJ2-1; 7 bases line up with TRBD2. This CDR3 has 18 amino acids. Germline-derived CDR1 and CDR2 are KGHDR and SFDVKD. Trimming at V came to 4 bases and at J to 4 bases, leaving 15 bases not matched to a gene. CDR3 residues: CATSDPFGVGGGYNEQFF. For the CDR3, the DNA is TGTGCCACCAGTGACCCTTTTGGAGTTGGGGGGGGATACAATGAGCAGTTCTTC.

There are many counts of this clonotype. The chain uses TRBV20-1 and TRBJ2-3; 10 bases fit TRBD2. V was pared by 0 bases and J by 1 base, with 10 bases of the junction left unmatched. There are 18 residues in the CDR3. CDR1 is DFQATT and CDR2 is SNEGSKA in the germline V gene (reference sequence). The DNA for the CDR3 is TGCAGTGCTAGAGATTCTAGACTAGCGGGCACCCGCACAGATACGCAGTATTTT. As protein: CSARDSRLAGTRTDTQYF.

Ten or more counts support this clonotype. This sequence joins TRBV20-1 and TRBJ2-6; TRBD2 is a possible D gene (5 bases). V lost 6 bases and J 2 bases, leaving 14 bases between the germline ends. This CDR3 has 15 amino acids. Germline V gene sequence: CDR1 DFQATT, CDR2 SNEGSKA (reference sequence). The DNA for the CDR3 is TGCAGTGCCATCGGACTGCCGGCTGGGGCCAACGTCCTGACTTTC. Its translation: CSAIGLPAGANVLTF.

The rearrangement uses TRBV11-2 and TRBJ1-5; 8 positions match TRBD1. V lost 8 bases to trimming and J lost 7 bases; unmatched junction nucleotides: 10. Germline V gives CDR1 SGHAT, CDR2 FQNNGV. The CDR3 has 14 amino acids. The CDR3 coding sequence is TGTGCCAGCGGCCCCCAGGGGGCGGGACAGCCCCAGCATTTT. Encoded protein: CASGPQGAGQPQHF.

This clonotype was picked up many times. The chain is built from TRBV20-1 and TRBJ2-1, with TRBD2 matching 9 bases. V shed 5 bases, J shed 2 bases, and the junction held 7 bases outside the gene matches. CDR1 and CDR2 (germline): DFQATT, SNEGSKA (reference sequence). The CDR3 extends over 15 amino acids. CDR3 sequence: CSAPLAGLTYNEQFF. The DNA for the CDR3 is TGCAGTGCTCCCCTAGCGGGACTCACCTACAATGAGCAGTTCTTC.

This clonotype was counted only a few times. CDR3 protein: CATSARAKVETQYF. Written as DNA, the CDR3 is TGTGCCACCAGTGCCCGGGCTAAGGTAGAGACCCAGTACTTC. This chain links TRBV24-1 with TRBJ2-5; D is unresolved. Trimming stripped 5 bases from V and 4 bases from J, with 13 bases between. The CDR3 extends over 14 amino acids. Germline V gene lookup returns CDR1 KGHDR and CDR2 SFDVKD.

This clonotype was picked up many times. The genes are TRBV4-2 and TRBJ2-3, with D maybe TRBD2 (5 bases). V dropped 3 bases and J dropped 9 bases, with 19 bases sitting between them. CDR1 and CDR2 from the germline V gene are LGHNA and YNFKEQ. The CDR3 sequence is 15 residues long. The CDR3 coding sequence is TGTGCCAGCAGCCAGGAGGTGGTAGGCCTGAAGACGCAGTATTTT. This codes for CASSQEVVGLKTQYF.

V and J are TRBV12-3 or TRBV12-4 and TRBJ1-3; a possible D gene is TRBD1 (5 bases). This CDR3 region has 14 residues. V was cut by 3 bases and J by 0 bases, with 6 bases left in between. The CDR3, as DNA: TGTGCCAGCAGTTTCGGGGGCTCTGGAAACACCATATATTTT. Translation gives CASSFGGSGNTIYF.

Details on this clonotype: This clone may be a read error of a much larger clone one base away. CDR3 region: CASSSLAGGTTEQSF. For the CDR3, the DNA is TGTGCCAGCAGTTCCTTAGCGGGGGGGACGACGGAGCAGTCCTTC. This chain links TRBV28 with TRBJ2-1, with TRBD2 matching 11 bases. The CDR3 spans 15 residues. Germline CDR1 MDHEN, CDR2 SYDVKM. The full variable domain, completed using reference TRBV28 and TRBJ2-1, is DVKVTQSSRYLVKRTGEKVFLECVQDMDHENMFWYRQDPGLGLRLIYFSYDVKMKEKGDIPEGYSVSREKKERFSLILESASTNQTSMYLCASSSLAGGTTEQSFGPGTRLTVL.

This clonotype turned up a few times. The chain couples TRBV12-5 to TRBJ1-3, with 7 bases identical to TRBD1. The germline gives CDR1 LGHNT, CDR2 FRNRAP. V lost 7 bases, J lost 2 bases, and 5 bases stayed unmatched. CDR3 length: 14 amino acids. CDR3 protein: CASEPGQTGNTIYF. As DNA, the CDR3 is TGTGCTAGTGAACCGGGACAGACTGGAAACACCATATATTTT.

This clonotype has ten or more counts. This chain joins TRBV27 and TRBJ2-2; maybe TRBD1 (5 bases). The CDR3 contains 13 residues. Germline-derived CDR1 and CDR2 are MNHEY and SMNVEV (reference sequence). Trimming took 6 bases from V and 4 from J, leaving 9 bases between them. The CDR3 here is CASSSGITGELFF. The CDR3 coding sequence is TGTGCCAGCAGCTCAGGGATCACCGGGGAGCTGTTTTTT.

This clonotype was seen at least ten times. The genes are TRBV4-1 and TRBJ1-1, with D hard to call. The germline gives CDR1 MGHRA, CDR2 YSYEKL. Trimming removed 1 base at V and 1 base at J, with 4 bases between. The length of the CDR3 is 13 residues. CDR3 DNA sequence: TGCGCCAGCAGCCAAGTAGGGAACACTGAAGCTTTCTTT. Amino acids: CASSQVGNTEAFF.